A selection of T cell receptor beta chains follows, all from one sample in a study of shared clonotypes between healthy human individuals. Generated by immunoSEQ multiplex PCR, the TCRdb table keeps only in-frame clones and is missing some. Altogether 1.6 million or so clones are present, roughly 96% being singletons, with the ten largest covering 0.95% to 1.5%. The sample consisted of naive CD4+ T cells sorted from blood. These receptors originate from a man under 40 in good health. Both conserved end residues are part of each CDR3. The D gene is left open where the match is weak. Size tells how often a clone was seen (once, few, many) or the class of an expanded clone, and some rows leave it out.

j_call | clone_size | d_call | v_call | cdr3_aa
TRBJ2-1 | . | . | TRBV7-6 | CASSLGRGFDNEQFF
TRBJ2-1 | . | . | TRBV18 | CASSRGRVLGAGDNEQFF
TRBJ2-4 | . | TRBD1 | TRBV6-6 | CASSTGASLAKNIQYF
TRBJ2-7 | . | . | TRBV5-5 | CASSLDTTGEQYF
TRBJ2-6 | . | . | TRBV5-4 | CASRSNNGANVLTF
TRBJ2-7 | . | . | TRBV30 | CAWNRDFSYEQYF
TRBJ1-1 | . | . | TRBV29-1 | CSVGAPPALNTEAFF
TRBJ2-1 | . | TRBD2 | TRBV5-6 | CASSLVLAGGWGGHNEQFF
TRBJ2-7 | once | TRBD2 | TRBV18 | CASSPTSGVSYEQYF
TRBJ2-3 | . | TRBD2 | TRBV5-1 | CASSLRLADSTDTQYF
TRBJ2-7 | . | TRBD2 | TRBV28 | CASSWTSGSGEQYF
TRBJ1-5 | . | . | TRBV2 | CASSVRQLGQPQHF
TRBJ2-7 | . | . | TRBV28 | CASSLSLGGWGYEQYF
TRBJ2-7 | . | . | TRBV27 | CASSSSESRYEQYF
TRBJ2-3 | . | . | TRBV14 | CASSQDSPGVVTDTQYF
TRBJ1-5 | . | . | TRBV4-2 | CASSQVGVRTVRNQPQHF
TRBJ1-4 | . | TRBD1 | TRBV18 | CASSLKYGQGLFF
TRBJ2-5 | . | . | TRBV15 | CATRIRGNQETQYF
TRBJ2-7 | . | . | TRBV7-2 | CASSRTGRDYEQYF
TRBJ2-1 | . | . | TRBV19 | CASTTIGTPSYNEQFF
TRBJ2-7 | . | . | TRBV5-4 | CASSLFNSYEQYF
TRBJ1-3 | . | TRBD1 | TRBV7-6 | CASSPRTGGNTIYF
TRBJ2-3 | . | . | TRBV9 | CASSVAGTDAQYF
TRBJ2-4 | . | . | TRBV6-5 | CASSYGPGVNIQYF
TRBJ1-5 | . | . | TRBV9 | CASSVDSRNQPQHF
TRBJ2-1 | . | TRBD2 | TRBV4-3 | CASSGGLSYNEQFF
TRBJ1-2 | few | . | TRBV15 | CATSREGGWANYGYTF
TRBJ1-2 | . | . | TRBV5-2 | CASKQYGVRKTYGYTF
TRBJ2-7 | . | . | TRBV27 | CASSRRSASDYEQYF
TRBJ2-7 | . | . | TRBV2 | CASRADSSYEQYF
TRBJ2-1 | . | TRBD1 | TRBV11-2 | CASSPGQGGEQFF